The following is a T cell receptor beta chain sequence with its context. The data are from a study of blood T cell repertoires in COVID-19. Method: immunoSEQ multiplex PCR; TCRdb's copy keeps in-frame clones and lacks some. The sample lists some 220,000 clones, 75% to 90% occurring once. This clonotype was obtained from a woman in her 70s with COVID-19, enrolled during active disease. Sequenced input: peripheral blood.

CDR3: CACGTGESADTQYF. The DNA of the CDR3 is TGTGCCTGCGGGACAGGGGAGAGTGCAGATACGCAGTATTTT. The chain carries TRBV30 and TRBJ2-3, with 10 positions matching TRBD1. Trimming cost V 6 bases and J 4 bases; bases outside gene matches: 7. The CDR3 contains 14 residues. Germline V gene sequence: CDR1 GTSNPN, CDR2 SVGIG (reference sequence).